Shown below are 27 T cell receptor beta chains from a single sample sequenced in a study of CD8+ T cells in alopecia areata. Extraction and reverse transcription of RNA yielded cDNA as the sequencing template. Here immunoSEQ multiplex PCR was the method, and the copy in TCRdb shows in-frame clones only, minus some. The sample has 55,000 to 70,000 clones, about 44% seen once. The starting material was CD8+ T cells sorted from blood, obtained at week 0. The source is a human donor with alopecia areata.

The chain carries TRBV27 and TRBJ2-7; TRBD2 matches 7 bases. Trimming removed 4 bases from V and 7 bases from J; junction bases left unmatched: 10. The CDR3 runs 14 residues. Germline V lookup: CDR1 MNHEY, CDR2 SMNVEV (reference sequence). In nucleotides, the CDR3 is TGTGCCAGCAGTTCCTTTGGGACTACCAGTGAGCAGTACTTC. It is translated as CASSSFGTTSEQYF.

The V gene is TRBV27, the J gene TRBJ2-5; no firm D call. The CDR3 runs to 14 residues. Germline CDR1 and CDR2: MNHEY and SMNVEV (reference sequence). V shed 2 bases and J shed 5 bases, with 12 bases lying between them. The CDR3: CASSLGVLGETQYF. Here the CDR3 DNA reads TGTGCCAGCAGTTTAGGGGTCCTAGGGGAGACCCAGTACTTC.

This clone was seen at least ten times. The CDR3 DNA follows: TGTGCCAGCAGCCTTGTGGGGTACCAAGAGACCCAGTACTTC. Its translation is CASSLVGYQETQYF. The chain has TRBV14 and TRBJ2-5, with D uncertain. The germline gives CDR1 SGHDN, CDR2 FVKESK. Deletions cut 4 bases from V and 0 bases from J, with 9 bases between. CDR3 length: 14 residues.

This chain uses TRBV4-1 with TRBJ2-7; D is unresolved. Trimming shortened V by 5 bases and J by 3 bases, and 11 bases separated the two germline ends. The germline V gene has CDR1 MGHRA and CDR2 YSYEKL. CDR3 length equals 13 residues. CDR3 DNA sequence: TGCGCCAGCAGCGCAAGAGCAAGCTACGAGCAGTACTTC. Translation: CASSARASYEQYF.

This chain links TRBV4-1 with TRBJ2-2; 10 nucleotides line up with TRBD2. The germline V gene encodes CDR1 MGHRA and CDR2 YSYEKL. The CDR3 extends over 17 amino acids. V lost 0 bases to trimming and J lost 6 bases; unmatched junction nucleotides: 7. For the CDR3, the DNA is TGCGCCAGCAGCCAAGATAGGGCTAGCGGGAGTCCCGGGGAGCTGTTTTTT. Its protein is CASSQDRASGSPGELFF.

V gene TRBV29-1 combines with J gene TRBJ2-7; no firm D call. The V end was cut by 5 bases, the J end by 4 bases, with 18 bases between. The CDR3 runs 14 residues. Germline CDR1 reads SQVTM; CDR2 reads ANQGSEA. The CDR3 region has the DNA TGCAGCGTTTCAGATCCACATGGGCCTTACGAGCAGTACTTC. Protein sequence: CSVSDPHGPYEQYF.

This clone was seen more than once but under ten times. The genes are TRBV29-1 and TRBJ2-1, with D possibly being TRBD1 (5 bases). The V end was cut by 4 bases, the J end by 3 bases, with 10 bases between. The CDR3 extends over 13 amino acids. The germline CDR1 and CDR2 sequences are SQVTM and ANQGSEA. In DNA form, the CDR3 reads TGCAGCGTTGCAGGGATCCACTACAATGAGCAGTTCTTC. The encoded protein is CSVAGIHYNEQFF.

This clone was counted between two and nine times. Different DNA sequences within this sample yield the same CDR3. This chain connects TRBV27 to TRBJ2-7; D unclear. The germline V and J ends were trimmed by 5 bases and 1 base, with 3 bases remaining between them. The CDR3 totals 11 residues. The germline V gene has CDR1 MNHEY and CDR2 SMNVEV (reference sequence). DNA for the CDR3: TGTGCCAGCAGTCCGTCCTACGAGCAGTACTTC. The encoded protein is CASSPSYEQYF.

This clone was counted between two and nine times. V and J are TRBV19 and TRBJ2-3; maybe TRBD2 (5 bases). Germline-derived CDR1 and CDR2 are LNHDA and SQIVND (reference sequence). The CDR3 is 14 residues long. V lost 3 bases, J lost 2 bases, and 9 bases lay in between. CDR3 sequence (DNA): TGTGCCAGTAGTATGGGCGACTACACAGATACGCAGTATTTT. It yields the protein CASSMGDYTDTQYF.

The sample holds a few counts of this clone. The rearrangement joins TRBV5-4 to TRBJ1-1; tentatively, D is TRBD1 (5 bases). The CDR3 loop spans 13 amino acids. The germline V and J ends were trimmed by 4 bases and 2 bases, with 9 bases remaining between them. Germline V gene lookup returns CDR1 SGHNT and CDR2 YYREEE (reference sequence). This CDR3 reads CASSPGGNTEAFF. In DNA form, the CDR3 reads TGTGCCAGCAGCCCGGGGGGAAACACTGAAGCTTTCTTT.

The chain uses TRBV29-1 and TRBJ2-5; 7 bases match TRBD1. Germline V gene lookup returns CDR1 SQVTM and CDR2 ANQGSEA. The CDR3 is made up of 15 amino acids. V trimming: 3 bases; J trimming: 0 bases; junction bases outside the gene matches: 7. In DNA, the CDR3 is TGCAGCGTTGATGGGGACAGTTTGAACCAAGAGACCCAGTACTTC. Residues: CSVDGDSLNQETQYF.

The J gene is TRBJ2-7, the V gene TRBV7-2; D is possibly TRBD2 (5 bases). Germline CDR1 is SGHTA and CDR2 is FQGNSA. The CDR3 totals 14 residues. Trimming stripped 1 base from V and 3 bases from J, with 10 bases between. The CDR3 coding sequence is TGTGCCAGCAGCTTAGGGCTGGACTTCTACGAGCAGTACTTC. This encodes CASSLGLDFYEQYF.

The chain uses TRBV2 and TRBJ1-1; 9 nucleotides match TRBD1. The V gene's germline CDR1 is SNHLY and CDR2 FYNNEI. The ends lost 0 bases at V and 3 bases at J; junction bases unmatched: 8. This CDR3 comprises 17 residues. The CDR3 is CASSEARGDRVYTEAFF. The CDR3 DNA reads TGTGCCAGCAGTGAAGCGCGCGGGGACAGGGTTTACACTGAAGCTTTCTTT.

This clone appeared a few times. The chain couples TRBV30 to TRBJ2-7; D is undetermined. Germline assignment: CDR1 GTSNPN and CDR2 SVGIG (reference sequence). CDR3 length equals 10 residues. V gave up 8 bases and J gave up 3 bases, with 8 bases separating them. Here the CDR3 DNA reads TGTGCCCTAGGATACTACGAGCAGTACTTC. This sequence encodes CALGYYEQYF.

This chain uses TRBV9 with TRBJ2-3; no reliable D call. V gave up 4 bases and J gave up 6 bases, with 21 bases separating them. The CDR3 runs to 16 residues. Germline V gene sequence: CDR1 SGDLS, CDR2 YYNGEE. The CDR3 coding sequence is TGTGCCAGCAGCCCCCGACACCGCTCTCTAGGGGATACGCAGTATTTT. Its protein is CASSPRHRSLGDTQYF.

The rearrangement uses TRBV5-5 and TRBJ2-2; 8 bases match TRBD1. The CDR3 has 19 amino acids. V lost 4 bases and J lost 1; bases outside the gene matches: 15. The germline gives CDR1 SGHKS, CDR2 YYEKEE (reference sequence). The CDR3 coding sequence is TGTGCCAGCAGCCCCCGACAGGGGCTAATTACGGTGAACACCGGGGAGCTGTTTTTT. Translated: CASSPRQGLITVNTGELFF.

In its sample, this clone ranks as medium-sized. A junction boundary mismatches the germline segment, possibly from a read error. V gene TRBV7-9 combines with J gene TRBJ2-3; 8 nucleotides line up with TRBD2. Per the germline V gene, CDR1 is SEHNR and CDR2 is FQNEAQ (reference sequence). This CDR3 comprises 13 residues. CDR3 coding DNA: TGTGCCAGCAGCGCCCTAGCGGGCCCTCTCCAGGGTTTT. Its protein is CASSALAGPLQGF. Drawing the rest from reference TRBV7-9 and TRBJ2-3, the complete variable domain is DTGVSQNPRHKITKRGQNVTFRCDPISEHNRLYWYRQTLGQGPEFLTYFQNEAQLEKSRLLSDRFSAERPKGSFSTLEIQRTEQGDSAMYLCASSALAGPLQGFGPGTRLTVL.

This clone was seen a single time. The V and J genes are TRBV29-1 and TRBJ1-1; D is unclear. CDR3 length: 12 residues. The germline gives CDR1 SQVTM, CDR2 ANQGSEA. Trimming left V 5 bases short and J 1 base short, with 8 bases between. The CDR3 nucleotides are TGCAGCGTTATACACGGGAACACTGAAGCTTTCTTT. This encodes CSVIHGNTEAFF.

Only a few counts were recorded for this clone. V gene TRBV29-1 combines with J gene TRBJ2-3; 10 positions match TRBD2. J was trimmed by 5 bases and V by 7 bases; bases with no gene match: 6. Germline V CDR1 and CDR2: SQVTM, ANQGSEA. CDR3 size: 13 residues. The CDR3 region has the DNA TGCAGCGCCCTAGCGGGGGCAGGAGATACGCAGTATTTT. Translation gives CSALAGAGDTQYF.

The chain joins TRBV30 to TRBJ2-7; 8 bases agree with TRBD2. With V trimmed by 6 bases and J by 0 bases, 7 bases remained unmatched. CDR3 length: 14 amino acids. CDR1 is GTSNPN, CDR2 SVGIG, per germline (reference sequence). The CDR3 DNA is TGTGCCTGCAACCCGGGGGGGGTCTCCTACGAGCAGTACTTC. This encodes CACNPGGVSYEQYF.

Only a few counts were recorded for this clone. V is TRBV19 and J is TRBJ2-1; the match to TRBD2 covers 12 bases. Trimming cost V 6 bases and J 3 bases; bases outside gene matches: 9. Germline CDR1 reads LNHDA; CDR2 reads SQIVND (reference sequence). This CDR3 is built from 17 residues. CDR3 sequence: CASSPRTSGINYNEQFF. CDR3 coding DNA: TGTGCCAGTAGCCCAAGGACTAGCGGGATCAACTACAATGAGCAGTTCTTC.

This clone was found a few times. This chain joins TRBV7-9 and TRBJ2-7; the match to TRBD1 covers 8 bases. V lost 4 bases to trimming and J lost 5 bases; unmatched junction nucleotides: 13. The germline V gene has CDR1 SEHNR and CDR2 FQNEAQ (reference sequence). The CDR3 consists of 16 residues. CDR3 in amino acids: CASSSPTRTGIDEQYF. CDR3 coding DNA: TGTGCCAGCAGCTCGCCGACCCGGACAGGGATCGACGAGCAGTACTTC.

This clone was recorded a few times. CDR3 protein: CASSGYTNEQYF. The DNA of the CDR3 is TGTGCCAGCAGCGGGTATACCAACGAGCAGTACTTC. The chain couples TRBV6-5 to TRBJ2-7, with D unclear. Trimming took 6 bases from V and 5 from J, leaving 11 bases between them. This CDR3 region has 12 residues. The germline gives CDR1 MNHEY, CDR2 SVGAGI.

The chain combines TRBV9 with TRBJ1-1, with a tentative D call TRBD1 (6 bases). This CDR3 comprises 14 residues. V was cut by 4 bases and J by 1 base, with 11 bases left in between. The germline gives CDR1 SGDLS, CDR2 YYNGEE. CDR3 DNA sequence: TGTGCCAGCAGCATGGGACAAACGAACACTGAAGCTTTCTTT. It yields the protein CASSMGQTNTEAFF.

The chain combines TRBV6-4 with TRBJ2-1, with a possible D match to TRBD2 (5 bases). Germline V gives CDR1 MRHNA, CDR2 SNTAGT. V was shortened by 0 bases and J by 4 bases, with 13 bases between the two germline ends. This CDR3 spans 16 amino acids. The CDR3 here is CASSDSSGSGYNEQFF. The CDR3 DNA reads TGTGCCAGCAGTGACTCCAGTGGGAGCGGTTACAATGAGCAGTTCTTC.

The chain uses TRBV18 and TRBJ2-5, with D perhaps TRBD2 (6 bases). Trimming removed 4 bases from V and 4 bases from J, with 13 bases in between. Germline V gene data show CDR1 as KGHSH and CDR2 as LQKENI. CDR3 size: 14 residues. CDR3 nucleotide sequence: TGTGCCAGCTCACGCCTGGAGGGCCGAGAGACCCAGTACTTC. This gives the protein CASSRLEGRETQYF.

The genes are TRBV5-1 and TRBJ2-7; D is perhaps TRBD1 (6 bases). CDR1 and CDR2 from the germline V gene are SGHRS and YFSETQ. Trimming stripped 4 bases from V and 3 bases from J, with 14 bases between. The CDR3 has 14 residues. The CDR3 region is CASSDRDTGYEQYF. CDR3 in DNA: TGCGCCAGCAGCGACCGGGACACCGGCTACGAGCAGTACTTC.